This T cell receptor (beta chain) is from a study of cytomegalovirus exposure and HLA in healthy donors. Study-level findings and limits: CMV serostatus was the only recorded immune exposure for donors.

As for this clone: What it recognizes is unknown.

This CDR3 is built from 14 residues. The V end was cut by 0 bases, the J end by 2 bases, with 7 bases between. Looked up from germline, CDR1 is SGDLS and CDR2 is YYNGEE. The study ran its PCR with 60 Vbeta and 13 Jbeta primers. The assay was immunoSEQ multiplex PCR, and TCRdb's table has in-frame clones only and misses some. This table holds 100,000 to 150,000 clones, roughly 75% found once. Sequencing input: PBMCs. The chain recombines TRBV9 with TRBJ2-3; the D gene is possibly TRBD2 (5 bases). This receptor was taken from a female donor in good health and CMV-seronegative. CDR3 loop: CASSVVGDTDTQYF. CDR3 in DNA: TGTGCCAGCAGCGTAGTGGGAGACACAGATACGCAGTATTTT.